This entry lists 15 T cell receptor beta chains sequenced from one sample in a study of T cells after yellow fever vaccination. From the 5' RACE reads, TCRdb called clonotypes with MiXCR, one entry per CDR3 protein. Among 450,000 to 550,000 distinct CDR3 sequences, roughly 21% were seen once, and the ten largest hold roughly an eighth. Here the sequenced sample was PBMCs, taken 15 days after the yellow fever booster vaccination. Receptor source: a man aged 25-40 years who received the YFV17D yellow fever vaccine.

This clonotype was seen a few times. This chain connects TRBV15 to TRBJ1-1; unclear D gene. Per germline, CDR1 LNHNV and CDR2 YYDKDF (reference sequence). Trimming stripped 1 base from V and 1 base from J, with 13 bases between. The CDR3 is 16 residues long. CDR3 protein: CATSRGPWVKNTEAFF. In DNA form, the CDR3 reads TGTGCCACCAGCAGAGGCCCCTGGGTCAAGAACACTGAAGCTTTCTTT.

This chain links TRBV3-1 with TRBJ2-3, with 7 bases aligning to TRBD2. The J segment lost 8 bases and the V segment lost 1 base, leaving 9 bases of the junction unmatched. Germline V CDR1 and CDR2: LGHDT, YNNKEL (reference sequence). The CDR3 sequence is 15 residues long. CDR3 in DNA: TGTGCCAGCAGCCAAGCTGGGCGGGAGCTTCGTACGCAGTATTTT. Its protein is CASSQAGRELRTQYF.

This chain connects TRBV19 to TRBJ2-3; D may be TRBD1 (6 bases). The CDR3 sequence is 14 residues long. The germline V gene has CDR1 LNHDA and CDR2 SQIVND (reference sequence). Trimming stripped 3 bases from V and 6 bases from J, with 13 bases between. Here the CDR3 reads CASSIDRSTDTQYF. CDR3 sequence (DNA): TGTGCCAGTAGTATCGACAGGTCCACGGATACGCAGTATTTT.

The rearrangement joins TRBV19 to TRBJ2-3; no clear D gene. V was pared by 3 bases and J by 4 bases, with 14 bases between. Germline V gene data show CDR1 as LNHDA and CDR2 as SQIVND (reference sequence). CDR3 length: 15 residues. CDR3 amino acids: CASSIDEPWADTQYF. Written as DNA, the CDR3 is TGTGCCAGTAGTATTGATGAACCCTGGGCAGATACGCAGTATTTT. The variable domain in full, completed from reference TRBV19 and TRBJ2-3, reads DGGITQSPKYLFRKEGQNVTLSCEQNLNHDAMYWYRQDPGQGLRLIYYSQIVNDFQKGDIAEGYSVSREKKESFPLTVTSAQKNPTAFYLCASSIDEPWADTQYFGPGTRLTVL.

The chain has TRBV5-1 and TRBJ2-5; weak D call: TRBD2 (7 bases). CDR1 SGHRS and CDR2 YFSETQ come from the germline V gene. The CDR3 has 16 amino acids. Trimming took 4 bases from V and 3 from J, leaving 19 bases between them. CDR3 DNA sequence: TGCGCCAGCAGCCGAACGTTAGGGGGGGTTAAAGAGACCCAGTACTTC. As protein: CASSRTLGGVKETQYF.

This rearrangement joins TRBV11-2 to TRBJ2-5; maybe TRBD2 (6 bases). Germline lookup yields CDR1 SGHAT and CDR2 FQNNGV. The CDR3 totals 13 residues. Trimming took off 5 bases at V and 3 bases at J, with 10 bases between the two ends. CDR3 amino acids: CASSAGSKETQYF. The CDR3, as DNA: TGTGCCAGCAGCGCGGGATCCAAAGAGACCCAGTACTTC.

This chain uses TRBV7-8 with TRBJ2-1; either TRBD1 or TRBD2 may fit D (5 bases each). CDR3 length equals 14 residues. Per the germline V gene, CDR1 is SGHVS and CDR2 is FQNEAQ. V shed 5 bases and J shed 9 bases, with 17 bases lying between them. The CDR3 protein is CASSPGFRDGEQFF. The CDR3 nucleotides are TGTGCCAGCAGCCCAGGCTTTCGGGACGGTGAGCAGTTCTTC.

In its sample, this clonotype was seen a few times. This sequence joins TRBV7-2 and TRBJ2-1; D unclear. The CDR3 is made up of 15 amino acids. Trimming took off 1 base at V and 3 bases at J, with 10 bases between the two ends. CDR1 and CDR2 (germline): SGHTA, FQGNSA. In DNA, the CDR3 is TGTGCCAGCAGCTTAGAGAGCGCGAACTACAATGAGCAGTTCTTC. Protein product: CASSLESANYNEQFF.

This clonotype was counted between two and nine times. V and J are TRBV20-1 and TRBJ2-1; D is unresolved. The CDR3 sequence is 11 residues long. V was shortened by 4 bases and J by 7 bases, with 8 bases between the two germline ends. Per germline, CDR1 DFQATT and CDR2 SNEGSKA (reference sequence). CDR3 in amino acids: CSATFWNEQFF. DNA of the CDR3: TGCAGTGCTACCTTCTGGAATGAGCAGTTCTTC.

This clonotype showed up just once. This chain connects TRBV15 to TRBJ1-1; no clear D. This CDR3 is built from 13 residues. Per the germline V gene, CDR1 is LNHNV and CDR2 is YYDKDF (reference sequence). Trimming cost V 4 bases and J 5 bases, with 11 bases left between them. CDR3 coding DNA: TGTGCCACCAGCAAAGAAAAGCGGACTGAAGCTTTCTTT. This translates into CATSKEKRTEAFF.

The chain is built from TRBV20-1 and TRBJ2-7, with 9 bases matching TRBD2. J lost 6 bases, V lost 3 bases, and 12 bases had no gene match. The CDR3 spans 15 residues. Germline-derived CDR1 and CDR2 are DFQATT and SNEGSKA (reference sequence). The CDR3 DNA sequence: TGCAGTGCTAGCTACAGCGGGAGGAAGCGCGGCGAGCAGTACTTC. Translated: CSASYSGRKRGEQYF.

This clonotype was seen more than once but under ten times. The rearrangement uses TRBV6-5 and TRBJ2-1; D uncertain. Trimming took 9 bases from V and 12 from J, leaving 12 bases between them. Germline loops: CDR1 MNHEY, CDR2 SVGAGI. The CDR3 consists of 10 residues. The CDR3 spells CARVAVGQFF. The CDR3 nucleotides are TGTGCCAGGGTGGCAGTCGGGCAGTTCTTC.

This clonotype was recorded at least ten times. The chain links TRBV12-3 or TRBV12-4 to TRBJ2-7; 13 bases are shared with TRBD2. V lost 5 bases and J lost 3; bases outside the gene matches: 7. The CDR3 extends over 16 amino acids. The CDR3 spells CASSPRLAGGDYEQYF. The CDR3 DNA is TGTGCCAGCAGTCCCCGACTAGCGGGGGGCGACTACGAGCAGTACTTC.

This clonotype was detected only a few times. The chain joins TRBV19 to TRBJ2-1; D is undetermined. This CDR3 is built from 15 residues. V lost 6 bases, J lost 0 bases, and 12 bases lay in between. Germline values: CDR1 LNHDA, CDR2 SQIVND (reference sequence). For the CDR3, the DNA is TGTGCCAGTAGCCGAGTGGGTCCCTCCTACAATGAGCAGTTCTTC. Encoded protein: CASSRVGPSYNEQFF.

The rearrangement uses TRBV20-1 and TRBJ1-2; D remains unclear. The germline V and J ends were trimmed by 5 bases and 1 base, with 14 bases remaining between them. Germline V gene lookup returns CDR1 DFQATT and CDR2 SNEGSKA (reference sequence). The CDR3 spans 14 residues. DNA of the CDR3: TGCAGTGCTCCTGCGGGAGGGTTTAACTATGGCTACACCTTC. Its translation is CSAPAGGFNYGYTF.